The clone carrying this T cell receptor (beta chain) was counted at least ten times. The data stem from a study of neurological immune-mediated disorders. Germline lookup yields CDR1 MNHEY and CDR2 SMNVEV (reference sequence). Trimming left V 6 bases short and J 0 bases short, with 12 bases between. This CDR3 spans 14 amino acids. TCRdb redid the calling of the 5' RACE reads with MiXCR, one entry per CDR3 protein. This table has some 120,000 distinct CDR3 sequences, about 3.2% appearing once. The receptor comes from a woman aged 25 to 39 with multiple sclerosis. Source material: PBMCs. The chain couples TRBV27 to TRBJ2-7; D uncertain. The CDR3 DNA reads TGTGCCAGCAGCTTAACGACGAACTCCTACGAGCAGTACTTC. This encodes CASSLTTNSYEQYF.